The clone carrying this T cell receptor (beta chain) was observed a few times. The CDR3 spans 18 residues. TCRdb processed the RT-PCR reads anew with MiXCR; each CDR3 protein has one entry. This table holds 500,000 to 600,000 distinct CDR3 sequences, 6.5% to 8% found once. These data are taken from a study of response to subunit inactivated influenza vaccine. The gene calls are TRBV21-1 and TRBJ2-7; the table assigns TRBD1, which was not confirmed against the DNA. TRBV21-1 is tagged as a pseudogene. Sequenced material: PBMCs from blood, taken roughly 24 months after vaccination. The receptor was derived from a man aged 50-75 years who received an inactivated influenza vaccine. The DNA for the CDR3 is TGTGCCAGCACTCCGACCCCCCGGCCCCGGGACTCCCGAAACGAGCAGTACTTC. It specifies CASTPTPRPRDSRNEQYF.